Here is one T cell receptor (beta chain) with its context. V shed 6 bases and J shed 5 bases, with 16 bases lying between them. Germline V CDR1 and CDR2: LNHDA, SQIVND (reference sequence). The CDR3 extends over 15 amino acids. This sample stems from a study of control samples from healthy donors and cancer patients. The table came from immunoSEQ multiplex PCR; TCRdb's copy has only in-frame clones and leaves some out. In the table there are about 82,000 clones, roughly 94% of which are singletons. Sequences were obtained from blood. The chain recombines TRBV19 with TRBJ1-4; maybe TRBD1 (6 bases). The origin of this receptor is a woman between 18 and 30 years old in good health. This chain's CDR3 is CASRRTVLANEKLFF. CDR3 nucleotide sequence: TGTGCCAGTAGAAGGACAGTACTAGCCAATGAAAAACTGTTTTTT.